This TCR beta chain was found in a study of CD8 T cells in Susac syndrome. The trim removed 2 bases at V and 3 bases at J, leaving 1 base unmatched. This CDR3 spans 13 amino acids. RNA totalling 0.5 to 1 ug underwent reverse transcription with random hexamers. TCRdb independently ran MiXCR on the immunoSEQ multiplex PCR reads; one entry per CDR3 protein. Among hundreds of thousands of distinct CDR3 sequences listed, 80% to 90% were seen once. It was negative isolation that provided the CD8+ and CD4+ T cells, whereas TEMRA cells were enriched by FACS. The gene calls are TRBV12-3 or TRBV12-4 and TRBJ2-7; 7 bases agree with TRBD2. Sequenced material: CD8+ T cells from PBMCs. The TCR comes from a human donor with multiple sclerosis. CDR3 nucleotides: TGTGCCAGCAGTTTACGGGGGGACTACGAGCAGTACTTC. It codes for CASSLRGDYEQYF.